This T cell receptor (beta chain) was sequenced in a study of shared clonotypes between healthy human individuals. Whole-study context: Plates per donor: three CD4 naive, three CD4 memory, two CD8 naive, one CD8 memory. The study, taken as a whole, reports: Clonotype sharing among donors likely depends on sequencing depth. Blood alone was sampled, and tissue repertoires likely differ.

On this clone: Its cognate antigen is unknown.

V was clipped by 4 bases and J by 5 bases, with 13 bases between them. Germline lookup yields CDR1 SGHKS and CDR2 YYEKEE (reference sequence). This CDR3 comprises 14 residues. Assay: immunoSEQ multiplex PCR; the TCRdb copy retains only in-frame clones and omits some. The sample shows about 1.5 million clones, approximately 98% of them seen only once. This sequence was found in a man under 40 in good health. The sequencing sample was made of naive CD4+ T cells sorted from blood. As to subset: CD45RA+ positively selected. The rearrangement links TRBV5-5 to TRBJ1-5; no definite D call. CDR3 DNA sequence: TGTGCCAGCAGCCCAGCGGAGGAAGATCAGCCCCAGCATTTT. It codes for CASSPAEEDQPQHF.